Presented here are 19 T cell receptor beta chains from one specimen sequenced in a study of blood T cell repertoires in COVID-19. Sequenced by immunoSEQ multiplex PCR; TCRdb stores in-frame clones only, minus some. The table shows some 200,000 clones, with roughly 87% occurring only once. Source material: PBMCs or T cells enriched from blood (not recorded which). These receptor sequences come from a woman aged 25 to 39 who had recovered from COVID-19.

The V call is TRBV5-8, the J call TRBJ2-3, with 8 bases aligning to TRBD1. With V trimmed by 1 base and J by 0 bases, 7 bases remained unmatched. Germline V lookup: CDR1 SGHTS, CDR2 YDEGEE. CDR3 length: 17 amino acids. The CDR3 DNA follows: TGTGCCAGCAGCTTGCGCTCGGGACAGGCGAGCACAGATACGCAGTATTTT. As protein: CASSLRSGQASTDTQYF.

The V and J genes are TRBV4-2 and TRBJ2-3, with no clear D. The germline gives CDR1 LGHNA, CDR2 YNFKEQ. V lost 1 base, J lost 5 bases, and 4 bases lay in between. The length of the CDR3 is 12 residues. In DNA form, the CDR3 reads TGTGCCAGCAGCCAAGCCGGAGATACGCAGTATTTT. This translates into CASSQAGDTQYF.

This clone was seen only a few times. V and J are TRBV11-3 and TRBJ2-1, with TRBD1 matching 9 bases. CDR1 and CDR2 (germline): SGHNT, YENEEA. V was pared by 5 bases and J by 3 bases, with 5 bases of the junction left unmatched. The CDR3 is 15 amino acids. The CDR3 protein is CASSRGQGIYNEQFF. The CDR3 bases are TGTGCCAGCAGCCGGGGACAGGGTATCTACAATGAGCAGTTCTTC.

With regard to this clone: The same CDR3 is also encoded by other DNA sequences in this sample. The chain has TRBV3-1 (or the pseudogene TRBV3-2) and TRBJ1-1; possible D gene TRBD1, 6 bases. V lost 4 bases and J lost 9, with 15 bases in between. Germline V gene lookup returns CDR1 LGHDT and CDR2 YNNKEL (reference sequence). This CDR3 is built from 13 residues. The CDR3 loop reads CASSRQGQLQAFF. The CDR3 DNA follows: TGTGCCAGCAGCCGCCAGGGGCAGCTCCAAGCTTTCTTT.

J is TRBJ1-6 and V is TRBV5-1; TRBD1 might be the D (5 bases). Germline V CDR1 and CDR2: SGHRS, YFSETQ. V was pared by 5 bases and J by 0 bases, with 12 bases between. The CDR3 is 16 residues long. The CDR3: CASRNQGSSYNSPLHF. CDR3 DNA sequence: TGCGCCAGCAGGAATCAGGGCAGCTCCTATAATTCACCCCTCCACTTT.

The CDR3 loop reads CASSSGGDDYGYTF. The CDR3 DNA follows: TGTGCCAGCAGTTCCGGGGGTGATGACTATGGCTACACCTTC. V usage is TRBV27 and J usage is TRBJ1-2; a weak D match, TRBD1 (5 bases). The V and J ends lost 4 bases and 3 bases respectively, with 12 bases between them. Looked up from germline, CDR1 is MNHEY and CDR2 is SMNVEV (reference sequence). The CDR3 consists of 14 residues.

This clone was seen only a few times. The chain has TRBV4-3 and TRBJ2-7; possibly TRBD1 for D (6 bases). This CDR3 has 15 amino acids. Trimming left V 1 base short and J 2 bases short, with 12 bases between. Looked up from germline, CDR1 is LGHNA and CDR2 is YSLEER. In DNA, the CDR3 is TGCGCCAGCAGCCAAGTTCTGGGGGCGGCCTACGAGCAGTACTTC. This translates into CASSQVLGAAYEQYF.

The chain couples TRBV5-6 to TRBJ2-3; the match to TRBD1 covers 9 bases. After removal of 0 bases from V and 0 bases from J, the junction contained 2 bases not matched to a gene. Germline V gene lookup returns CDR1 SGHDT and CDR2 YYEEEE. This CDR3 is 16 amino acids long. The CDR3 sequence is CASSLGTGVSTDTQYF. CDR3 nucleotides: TGTGCCAGCAGCTTGGGGACAGGGGTGAGCACAGATACGCAGTATTTT.

The CDR3 DNA follows: TGTGCCAGCAGCTTGCAGACAGGGACTAGCGAGACCCAGTACTTC. Translated, it gives CASSLQTGTSETQYF. The V gene is TRBV5-8, the J gene TRBJ2-5; TRBD2 matches 9 bases. V lost 1 base to trimming and J lost 5 bases; unmatched junction nucleotides: 6. Germline V gene sequence: CDR1 SGHTS, CDR2 YDEGEE. This CDR3 spans 15 amino acids.

The rearrangement links TRBV2 to TRBJ2-2, with 11 bases matching TRBD2. This CDR3 has 17 residues. Losses at the gene ends were 4 bases for V and 3 bases for J; bases not matched to a gene: 7. Germline lookup yields CDR1 SNHLY and CDR2 FYNNEI. CDR3 bases: TGTGCCAGCAGTGTCTCTAGCGGGAGGCTTGACACCGGGGAGCTGTTTTTT. Protein product: CASSVSSGRLDTGELFF.

V gene TRBV19 combines with J gene TRBJ1-2; perhaps TRBD1 as D (5 bases). This CDR3 region has 16 residues. V lost 4 bases, J lost 5 bases, and 20 bases lay in between. Germline loops: CDR1 LNHDA, CDR2 SQIVND (reference sequence). The CDR3 sequence is CASSTPGRVTVYGYTF. The CDR3 DNA reads TGTGCCAGTAGTACCCCTGGCAGGGTAACTGTATATGGCTACACCTTC.

The genes are TRBV7-8 and TRBJ1-2, with D uncertain. CDR1 SGHVS and CDR2 FQNEAQ come from the germline V gene. Deletions cut 3 bases from V and 3 bases from J, with 23 bases between. The CDR3 runs to 18 residues. The CDR3 region has the DNA TGTGCCAGCAGCTTCCCCAAGGTACTACCGTCGAATCACTATGGCTACACCTTC. Its protein product is CASSFPKVLPSNHYGYTF.

This clone was counted between two and nine times. The chain carries TRBV9 and TRBJ1-1; D is unresolved. The CDR3 is 14 residues long. Per germline, CDR1 SGDLS and CDR2 YYNGEE. V dropped 0 bases and J dropped 3 bases, with 9 bases sitting between them. CDR3 sequence reads: CASSVATEDTEAFF. CDR3 DNA: TGTGCCAGCAGCGTAGCTACGGAGGACACTGAAGCTTTCTTT.

The chain has TRBV21-1 and TRBJ1-5; the D call of TRBD1 is as the table states it, not checked on the DNA. TRBV21-1 is assigned pseudogene status. The CDR3 runs 13 residues. CDR3 DNA sequence: TGTGCCAGCAGCGCTCAGGGCAATCAGCCCCAGCATTTT. Its translation: CASSAQGNQPQHF.

V is TRBV11-3 and J is TRBJ1-2; D uncertain. CDR1 and CDR2 (germline): SGHNT, YENEEA. This CDR3 contains 14 residues. V lost 0 bases and J 4 bases, leaving 9 bases between the germline ends. The CDR3 sequence is CASSLDLNSYGYTF. DNA of the CDR3: TGTGCCAGCAGCTTAGATCTCAACAGCTATGGCTACACCTTC.

The chain couples TRBV30 to TRBJ1-5; the D is unclear. Germline V gene data show CDR1 as GTSNPN and CDR2 as SVGIG (reference sequence). Between the trimmed V and J ends, which lost 1 base and 6 bases, there was a span of 10 bases. The CDR3 runs to 13 residues. The CDR3 DNA is TGTGCCTGGAGTGGTCAGCTAGGTCAGCCCCAGCATTTT. Translation: CAWSGQLGQPQHF. The full variable domain, with the rest looked up from reference TRBV30 and TRBJ1-5, is SQTIHQWPATLVQPVGSPLSLECTVEGTSNPNLYWYRQAAGRGLQLLFYSVGIGQISSEVPQNLSASRPQDRQFILSSKKLLLSDSGFYLCAWSGQLGQPQHFGDGTRLSIL.

The chain is built from TRBV7-8 and TRBJ2-5, with 7 nucleotides matching TRBD1. Germline-derived CDR1 and CDR2 are SGHVS and FQNEAQ. Trimming took 4 bases from V and 9 from J; bases not matched to a gene: 8. This CDR3 contains 13 residues. The CDR3 DNA is TGTGCCAGCAGCTCAATCAGGGGGTCGGCCCAGTACTTC. Amino acids: CASSSIRGSAQYF. Looking up the rest from reference TRBV7-8 and TRBJ2-5 gives the full variable domain: GAGVSQSPRYKVAKRGQDVALRCDPISGHVSLFWYQQALGQGPEFLTYFQNEAQLDKSGLPSDRFFAERPEGSVSTLKIQRTQQEDSAVYLCASSSIRGSAQYFGPGTRLLVL.

In its sample, this clone was seen a few times. The chain couples TRBV4-3 to TRBJ1-2; tentative D call: TRBD1 (6 bases). V was trimmed by 1 base and J by 3 bases, leaving 6 bases between them. This CDR3 spans 13 amino acids. CDR1 LGHNA and CDR2 YSLEER come from the germline V gene. DNA of the CDR3: TGCGCCAGCAGCCAAGCAGGGGACTATGGCTACACCTTC. This encodes CASSQAGDYGYTF.

The chain carries TRBV5-1 and TRBJ1-2, with TRBD1 as a possible D gene (5 bases). The CDR3 length is 18 residues. Looked up from germline, CDR1 is SGHRS and CDR2 is YFSETQ. V lost 4 bases and J 1 base, leaving 23 bases between the germline ends. The CDR3 DNA is TGCGCCAGCAGCGGAGGGCGGGGGAAAATGGAAGATAACTATGGCTACACCTTC. This gives the protein CASSGGRGKMEDNYGYTF.